This T cell receptor beta chain comes out of a study of T-cell memory formation after mild COVID-19. At the level of the study: For the most part, TCR clusters were specific to one donor. Study-level results: CD4/CD8 balance held among clones contracting day 15 to 85, and later expanders leaned CD4+.

Concerning this clonotype itself: The antigen remains undetermined.

5'RACE with constant-segment primers built TCRalpha and TCRbeta cDNA libraries with UMIs. TCRdb re-analysed the 5' RACE reads in MiXCR, keeping a single row per CDR3 protein. Of hundreds of thousands of distinct CDR3 sequences listed, roughly 21% were seen once; the top ten hold 20% to 25%. V was shortened by 3 bases and J by 0 bases, with 9 bases between the two germline ends. Germline CDR1 and CDR2: SEHNR and FQNEAQ (reference sequence). This CDR3 spans 15 amino acids. The receptor was isolated from a man younger than 30 who had mild COVID-19 (a few samples of this study predate the infection). Cell type and time point are not known. The chain recombines TRBV7-9 with TRBJ1-3; D might be TRBD1 (5 bases). Material: PBMCs or a T cell subset sorted from them (not recorded which). The CDR3 loop is CASSFSQGSGNTIYF. CDR3 DNA sequence: TGTGCCAGCAGCTTTTCTCAGGGCTCTGGAAACACCATATATTTT.